These 9 T cell receptor beta chains were sequenced from one sample in a study of T-cell reconstitution after alpha-beta-depleted transplantation in children. Unique molecular identifiers were used to barcode this TCRbeta library. TCRdb re-called the PCR reads with MiXCR, one entry per CDR3 protein. This sample has about 90,000 distinct CDR3 sequences, with roughly 7.7% found just once. The material was PBMCs from the stem cell graft donor, obtained from the stem cell graft. These receptors came from a human donor who donated a stem cell graft to a child with congenital amegakaryocytic thrombocytopenia.

This clonotype was detected many times. The chain combines TRBV30 with TRBJ1-4, with TRBD1 matching 11 bases. This CDR3 contains 17 residues. The germline gives CDR1 GTSNPN, CDR2 SVGIG (reference sequence). Trimming took 2 bases from V and 7 from J; bases not matched to a gene: 12. CDR3 DNA: TGTGCCTGGAGTTCCACGGGGACAGGGGGAGTGGGTGAAAAACTGTTTTTT. Protein sequence: CAWSSTGTGGVGEKLFF.

This clonotype was observed at least ten times. The rearrangement uses TRBV5-5 and TRBJ1-2, with 8 bases fitting TRBD1. Germline-derived CDR1 and CDR2 are SGHKS and YYEKEE (reference sequence). This CDR3 has 16 amino acids. V shed 5 bases, J shed 8 bases, and the junction held 17 bases outside the gene matches. CDR3 sequence: CASSPTGARDGRGYTF. As DNA, the CDR3 is TGTGCCAGCAGTCCGACAGGGGCGCGGGATGGACGAGGCTACACCTTC.

This clonotype was observed at least ten times. This chain links TRBV5-5 with TRBJ1-1, with D unclear. The V gene's germline CDR1 is SGHKS and CDR2 YYEKEE (reference sequence). Trimming cost V 1 base and J 7 bases, with 11 bases left between them. The length of the CDR3 is 13 residues. This chain's CDR3 is CASSLSGSSEAFF. The CDR3 DNA follows: TGTGCCAGCAGCTTGTCTGGTTCTAGTGAAGCTTTCTTT. Full variable domain (missing parts from reference TRBV5-5 and TRBJ1-1): DAGVTQSPTHLIKTRGQQVTLRCSPISGHKSVSWYQQVLGQGPQFIFQYYEKEERGRGNFPDRFSARQFPNYSSELNVNALLLGDSALYLCASSLSGSSEAFFGQGTRLTVV.

This clonotype was detected many times. This chain connects TRBV7-9 to TRBJ2-3; TRBD1 matches at 7 bases. Trimming cost V 4 bases and J 2 bases; bases outside gene matches: 6. The CDR3 runs 15 residues. Germline V gene data show CDR1 as SEHNR and CDR2 as FQNEAQ (reference sequence). The CDR3 region is CASSSTGTATDTQYF. In nucleotides, the CDR3 is TGTGCCAGCAGCTCAACCGGGACAGCCACAGATACGCAGTATTTT.

Remarks on this clonotype: Mismatch with germline at one junction end may stem from a read error. This sequence joins TRBV4-1 and TRBJ1-1; D is unclear. Germline assignment: CDR1 MGHRA and CDR2 YSYEKL. This CDR3 comprises 15 residues. CDR3 loop: CASSKREDGNTEAYF. CDR3 DNA: TGCGCCAGCAGCAAAAGGGAGGACGGTAATACTGAAGCTTACTTT.

With respect to this clonotype: A much larger clone lies one base from this, so it may be a read error. The gene calls are TRBV5-8 and TRBJ1-4; D perhaps matches TRBD1 (5 bases). Germline CDR1 and CDR2: SGHTS and YDEGEE. The CDR3 is 15 amino acids. The V end was cut by 4 bases, the J end by 14 bases, with 24 bases between. The CDR3 is CASSPLVGRRGNLFF. In DNA, the CDR3 is TGTGCCAGCAGCCCATTGGTGGGGCGGCGTGGGAATCTGTTTTTT.

This clonotype was seen at least ten times. The chain uses TRBV15 and TRBJ1-1, with D unclear. The germline V gene has CDR1 LNHNV and CDR2 YYDKDF (reference sequence). Trimming took 4 bases from V and 1 from J, leaving 7 bases between them. The CDR3 contains 13 residues. CDR3 sequence: CATSIQENTEAFF. CDR3 bases: TGTGCCACCAGCATTCAAGAGAACACTGAAGCTTTCTTT.

This clonotype was counted many times. The chain is built from TRBV7-2 and TRBJ2-1; possible D gene TRBD1, 6 bases. Germline CDR1 and CDR2: SGHTA and FQGNSA. V gave up 8 bases and J gave up 4 bases, with 21 bases separating them. CDR3 length: 16 amino acids. The CDR3 region is CASAFYGTTGYNEQFF. CDR3 nucleotides: TGTGCCAGCGCCTTCTACGGGACAACTGGTTACAATGAGCAGTTCTTC.

This clonotype occurred many times. The chain couples TRBV20-1 to TRBJ2-7; tentative D call: TRBD1 (6 bases). The CDR3 has 14 amino acids. Trimming removed 1 base from V and 2 bases from J, with 12 bases in between. Germline loops: CDR1 DFQATT, CDR2 SNEGSKA (reference sequence). For the CDR3, the DNA is TGCAGTGCTAGAGGGGGGCTAGGAACCTACGAGCAGTACTTC. Translation gives CSARGGLGTYEQYF.